Here is one T cell receptor (beta chain) with its context. Its target is not known. The ends lost 3 bases at V and 5 bases at J; junction bases unmatched: 6. The CDR3 spans 14 residues. Germline V gene data show CDR1 as ENHRY and CDR2 as SYGVKD. TCRdb's table, derived via immunoSEQ multiplex PCR, lists solely in-frame clones and lacks some. The sample shows approximately 76,000 clones, approximately 85% of them seen only once. These data come from a study of OX40 agonist ivuxolimab in advanced cancers. Study information: Every 2 weeks, patients got intravenous ivuxolimab at one of six dose levels (0.01-10 mg/kg).

Study-level findings and limits: Normalized T-cell clonal expansion was also low in some nonresponders. Among the lowest peripheral clonal expansion occurred in 0.1-3.0 mg/kg partial responders.

Sequencing was performed on CD4+ or CD8+ T cells sorted from blood, taken in a trial of the OX40 agonist ivuxolimab. The chain carries TRBV10-3 and TRBJ2-7; 8 nucleotides match TRBD2. This clonotype was sampled from an adult with an advanced solid tumor such as melanoma, head and neck, liver or kidney cancer. For the CDR3, the DNA is TGTGCCATCAGTGAACCGGGACTAGAGCACGAGCAGTACTTC. Its protein is CAISEPGLEHEQYF.